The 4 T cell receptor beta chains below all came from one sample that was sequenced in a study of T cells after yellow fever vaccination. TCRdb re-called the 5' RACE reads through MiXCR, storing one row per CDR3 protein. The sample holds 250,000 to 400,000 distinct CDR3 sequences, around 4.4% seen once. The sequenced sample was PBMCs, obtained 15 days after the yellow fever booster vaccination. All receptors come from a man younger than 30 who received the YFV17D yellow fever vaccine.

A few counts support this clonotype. The CDR3 protein is CASSLIRGASKEGGYTF. The CDR3 region has the DNA TGTGCCAGCAGCTTAATCAGGGGCGCCTCGAAAGAGGGTGGCTACACCTTC. The chain links TRBV7-2 to TRBJ1-2; maybe TRBD1 (6 bases). V lost 2 bases, J lost 7 bases, and 23 bases lay in between. The CDR3 is made up of 17 amino acids. Germline assignment: CDR1 SGHTA and CDR2 FQGNSA. The complete variable domain, with remaining parts taken from reference TRBV7-2 and TRBJ1-2, reads GAGVSQSPSNKVTEKGKDVELRCDPISGHTALYWYRQSLGQGLEFLIYFQGNSAPDKSGLPSDRFSAERTGGSVSTLTIQRTQQEDSAVYLCASSLIRGASKEGGYTFGSGTRLTVV.

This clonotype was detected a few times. CDR3 nucleotide sequence: TGTGCCAGCAGCTTTGACGGTCCAGGCTCCTACGAGCAGTACTTC. This encodes CASSFDGPGSYEQYF. This chain links TRBV6-2 or TRBV6-3 with TRBJ2-7; D is unclear. V lost 6 bases, J lost 0 bases, and 15 bases lay in between. This CDR3 has 15 residues. CDR1 and CDR2 from the germline V gene are MNHEY and SVGEGT.

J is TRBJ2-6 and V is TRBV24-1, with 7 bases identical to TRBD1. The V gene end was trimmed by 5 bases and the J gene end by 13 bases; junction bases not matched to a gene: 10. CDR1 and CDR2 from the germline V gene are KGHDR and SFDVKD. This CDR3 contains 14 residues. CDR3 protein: CATSGVGTDGVLTF. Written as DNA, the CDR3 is TGTGCCACCAGTGGGGTCGGGACAGACGGGGTCCTGACTTTC.

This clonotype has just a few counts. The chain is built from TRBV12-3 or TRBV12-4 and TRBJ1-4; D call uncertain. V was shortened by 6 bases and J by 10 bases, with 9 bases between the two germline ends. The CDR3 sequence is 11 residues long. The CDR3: CASRQEGKLFF. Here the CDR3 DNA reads TGTGCCAGCAGGCAGGAGGGAAAACTGTTTTTT.